The 17 T cell receptor beta chains below all came from one sample that was sequenced in a study of cytomegalovirus exposure and HLA in healthy donors. The PCR used 60 Vbeta and 13 Jbeta primers. TCRdb's copy holds only in-frame clones and misses some; the assay was immunoSEQ multiplex PCR. The sample consists of around 110,000 clones, 9% to 10% of them appearing once. The specimen was PBMCs. These receptors all come from a man aged 25 to 40 in good health and CMV-seronegative.

The V gene is TRBV15, the J gene TRBJ1-4; D remains unclear. Germline lookup yields CDR1 LNHNV and CDR2 YYDKDF (reference sequence). The V end lost 0 bases, the J end lost 7 bases, and 12 bases lay between the germline ends. The CDR3 loop spans 15 amino acids. CDR3: CATSRERIGSEKLFF. Here the CDR3 DNA reads TGTGCCACCAGCAGAGAAAGAATAGGGAGTGAAAAACTGTTTTTT. Full variable domain (outside the CDR3, taken from reference TRBV15 and TRBJ1-4): DAMVIQNPRYQVTQFGKPVTLSCSQTLNHNVMYWYQQKSSQAPKLLFHYYDKDFNNEADTPDNFQSRRPNTSFCFLDIRSPGLGDTAMYLCATSRERIGSEKLFFGSGTQLSVL.

The chain carries TRBV11-2 and TRBJ2-4; 12 positions match TRBD2. J lost 1 base, V lost 5 bases, and 9 bases had no gene match. Germline values: CDR1 SGHAT, CDR2 FQNNGV. The CDR3 has 18 amino acids. CDR3 sequence: CASSKSLLAGGAKNIQYF. CDR3 coding DNA: TGTGCCAGCAGCAAAAGCCTGCTAGCGGGAGGGGCCAAAAACATTCAGTACTTC.

Notes on this clone: As the CDR3 is not closed by the conserved phenylalanine or tryptophan, this likely results from a read error. The DNA is omitted, as the CDR3 cannot be located on it reliably, and the CDR3 follows TCRdb's listing. This chain connects TRBV5-7 to TRBJ1-4; the table's D call of TRBD1 was not tested on the DNA. TRBV5-7 has ORF status, its function being uncertain. The CDR3 length is 16 residues, termini included. CDR3 amino acids: CDSSLSGGLANEKMFL.

The CDR3: CASSLDRDVKKLFF. The CDR3 bases are TGCGCCAGCAGCTTGGACAGGGACGTCAAAAAACTGTTTTTT. The chain couples TRBV5-1 to TRBJ1-4; tentative D call: TRBD1 (6 bases). V gave up 0 bases and J gave up 9 bases, with 12 bases separating them. This CDR3 is built from 14 residues. The V gene's germline CDR1 is SGHRS and CDR2 YFSETQ.

V is TRBV4-1 and J is TRBJ1-2; D is perhaps TRBD1 (5 bases). The V and J ends lost 2 bases and 3 bases respectively, with 10 bases between them. In germline, CDR1 is MGHRA, CDR2 YSYEKL. The CDR3 contains 14 residues. CDR3 protein: CASSQQQVHYGYTF. CDR3 nucleotide sequence: TGCGCCAGCAGCCAACAACAGGTTCACTATGGCTACACCTTC.

J is TRBJ1-4 and V is TRBV28; tentatively, D is TRBD1 (5 bases). V dropped 7 bases and J dropped 8 bases, with 11 bases sitting between them. The CDR3 consists of 12 residues. CDR1 and CDR2 from the germline V gene are MDHEN and SYDVKM. CDR3 loop: CASTAGKEKLFF. The DNA for the CDR3 is TGTGCCAGCACCGCAGGGAAGGAAAAACTGTTTTTT.

A few counts support this clone. The chain has TRBV7-8 and TRBJ1-5, with D perhaps matching TRBD1 (6 bases). Per the germline V gene, CDR1 is SGHVS and CDR2 is FQNEAQ. The CDR3 totals 17 residues. Trimming removed 3 bases at V and 0 bases at J, with 15 bases between. CDR3 coding DNA: TGTGCCAGCAGCTTCGCAGGGGCGTCGGATAGCAATCAGCCCCAGCATTTT. Translating gives CASSFAGASDSNQPQHF. Filled out from reference TRBV7-8 and TRBJ1-5, the complete variable domain reads GAGVSQSPRYKVAKRGQDVALRCDPISGHVSLFWYQQALGQGPEFLTYFQNEAQLDKSGLPSDRFFAERPEGSVSTLKIQRTQQEDSAVYLCASSFAGASDSNQPQHFGDGTRLSIL.

A remark on this clone: The sample contains more than one DNA sequence encoding this CDR3. The chain recombines TRBV6-1 with TRBJ1-5; D gene ambiguous. The V gene lost 3 bases and the J gene lost 2 bases, with 8 bases spanning the gap. The germline gives CDR1 MNHNS, CDR2 SASEGT. The CDR3 covers 14 residues. The CDR3 here is CASSEHEGNQPQHF. The CDR3 coding sequence is TGTGCCAGCAGTGAGCACGAGGGCAATCAGCCCCAGCATTTT.

The chain links TRBV19 to TRBJ2-3; 7 bases line up with TRBD2. The CDR3 is 17 amino acids. J lost 4 bases, V lost 2 bases, and 12 bases had no gene match. Germline assignment: CDR1 LNHDA and CDR2 SQIVND (reference sequence). CDR3 in amino acids: CASSISGIGEGADTQYF. CDR3 nucleotides: TGTGCCAGTAGTATAAGTGGTATAGGGGAGGGAGCAGATACGCAGTATTTT.

This clone was seen a few times. V and J are TRBV9 and TRBJ2-1, with D possibly matching TRBD1 (6 bases). This CDR3 is 15 amino acids long. Looked up from germline, CDR1 is SGDLS and CDR2 is YYNGEE. V gave up 2 bases and J gave up 0 bases, with 9 bases separating them. The CDR3: CASSVGTRSYNEQFF. Written as DNA, the CDR3 is TGTGCCAGCAGCGTCGGGACACGCTCCTACAATGAGCAGTTCTTC.

This clone was picked up a small number of times. The chain couples TRBV15 to TRBJ2-2; a possible D gene is TRBD1 (6 bases). The CDR3 has 17 residues. CDR1 is LNHNV and CDR2 is YYDKDF in the germline V gene (reference sequence). The V end was cut by 3 bases, the J end by 4 bases, with 18 bases between. Here the CDR3 reads CATSRGTQGPVTGELFF. The DNA for the CDR3 is TGTGCCACCAGCAGGGGAACGCAGGGGCCGGTCACCGGGGAGCTGTTTTTT.

This clone has more than one count but fewer than ten. The chain carries TRBV27 and TRBJ1-1, with 7 bases that match TRBD1. CDR1 MNHEY and CDR2 SMNVEV come from the germline V gene (reference sequence). The CDR3 runs 15 residues. With V trimmed by 2 bases and J by 1 base, 4 bases remained unmatched. This CDR3 is CASSLRTGENTEAFF. In DNA, the CDR3 is TGTGCCAGCAGTTTAAGAACAGGGGAGAACACTGAAGCTTTCTTT.

This chain connects TRBV18 to TRBJ2-7; maybe TRBD1 (6 bases). This CDR3 spans 11 amino acids. Germline V lookup: CDR1 KGHSH, CDR2 LQKENI. The V end lost 6 bases, the J end lost 9 bases, and 12 bases lay between the germline ends. The CDR3: CASSTDSLQYF. The CDR3, as DNA: TGTGCCAGCTCGACGGACAGTTTGCAGTACTTC.

This clone was picked up a small number of times. The chain carries TRBV27 and TRBJ1-6, with a possible D match to TRBD1 (5 bases). Germline CDR1 MNHEY, CDR2 SMNVEV (reference sequence). CDR3 length: 16 amino acids. The V and J ends lost 3 bases and 1 base respectively, with 10 bases between them. The CDR3 nucleotides read TGTGCCAGCAGTTTGTTGGGACTTTCCTATAATTCACCCCTCCACTTT. Its translation: CASSLLGLSYNSPLHF.

The J gene is TRBJ1-1, the V gene TRBV2; 9 bases agree with TRBD1. Germline V gives CDR1 SNHLY, CDR2 FYNNEI. The CDR3 runs to 13 residues. The trim removed 5 bases at V and 3 bases at J, leaving 1 base unmatched. CDR3 coding DNA: TGTGCCAGCAGTCGACAGGGGGACACTGAAGCTTTCTTT. It specifies CASSRQGDTEAFF.

The rearrangement links TRBV18 to TRBJ2-7; possibly TRBD1 for D (5 bases). The CDR3 runs to 14 residues. Between the trimmed V and J ends, which lost 0 bases and 3 bases, there was a span of 9 bases. Germline CDR1 reads KGHSH; CDR2 reads LQKENI. DNA of the CDR3: TGTGCCAGCTCACCACCCGCAGGGATCTACGAGCAGTACTTC. Protein product: CASSPPAGIYEQYF.

This clone was observed a handful of times. The chain carries TRBV5-1 and TRBJ2-5; the match to TRBD1 covers 9 bases. The germline V gene encodes CDR1 SGHRS and CDR2 YFSETQ. This CDR3 spans 16 amino acids. Unmatched junction bases numbered 12, after V lost 4 bases and J lost 5 bases. CDR3: CASSVQGARGGETQYF. The CDR3 nucleotides are TGCGCCAGCAGCGTACAGGGGGCGCGAGGTGGGGAGACCCAGTACTTC. Supplemented by reference TRBV5-1 and TRBJ2-5, the full variable domain reads KAGVTQTPRYLIKTRGQQVTLSCSPISGHRSVSWYQQTPGQGLQFLFEYFSETQRNKGNFPGRFSGRQFSNSRSEMNVSTLELGDSALYLCASSVQGARGGETQYFGPGTRLLVL.